Listed here are 24 T cell receptor beta chains from one sample, sequenced in a study of blood T cell repertoires in COVID-19. Measured with immunoSEQ multiplex PCR; TCRdb has only the in-frame clones, and not every one. The data show about 140,000 clones, around 86% seen once. Material for sequencing was peripheral blood. The source is a woman of 80 years or more with acute or convalescent COVID-19.

The gene calls are TRBV2 and TRBJ1-2; the match to TRBD1 covers 12 bases. The CDR3 sequence is 17 residues long. In germline, CDR1 is SNHLY, CDR2 FYNNEI. Germline trimming cut 7 bases from V and 4 bases from J; bases unmatched to any gene: 13. The CDR3 loop reads CASTGGDRGRGSYGYTF. Written as DNA, the CDR3 is TGTGCCAGCACCGGTGGGGACAGGGGGCGCGGGAGCTATGGCTACACCTTC.

The CDR3: CAITVSGNTGELFF. CDR3 DNA: TGTGCCATCACGGTCTCGGGGAACACCGGGGAGCTGTTTTTT. The chain links TRBV10-3 to TRBJ2-2; the D is unclear. The CDR3 length is 14 residues. Germline lookup yields CDR1 ENHRY and CDR2 SYGVKD. V lost 7 bases and J 1 base, leaving 10 bases between the germline ends.

The CDR3 protein is CASSQAVGPYEQYF. The CDR3 nucleotides are TGCGCCAGCAGCCAAGCGGTGGGGCCCTACGAGCAGTACTTC. V and J are TRBV4-1 and TRBJ2-7; possibly TRBD1 for D (5 bases). Germline lookup yields CDR1 MGHRA and CDR2 YSYEKL. The CDR3 spans 14 residues. V lost 1 base to trimming and J lost 2 bases, with 9 bases between them.

This clone has more than one count but fewer than ten. The chain is built from TRBV28 and TRBJ2-7; 7 bases map to TRBD1. Per the germline V gene, CDR1 is MDHEN and CDR2 is SYDVKM. This CDR3 is 15 amino acids long. V lost 3 bases and J lost 5; bases outside the gene matches: 10. The CDR3 loop is CASSLVRQGTHEQYF. In DNA, the CDR3 is TGTGCCAGCAGTTTGGTGAGACAGGGTACCCACGAGCAGTACTTC.

V usage is TRBV2 and J usage is TRBJ1-4, with 8 positions matching TRBD1. The CDR3 runs 14 residues. Germline-derived CDR1 and CDR2 are SNHLY and FYNNEI. The junction had 6 bases not matched to a gene; V was cut back by 5 bases and J by 7 bases. CDR3 DNA sequence: TGTGCCAGCAGTAGGGGACAGGACCTTGAAAAACTGTTTTTT. Protein product: CASSRGQDLEKLFF.

The CDR3 loop reads CASVQGPGIPYNEQFF. The DNA for the CDR3 is TGTGCCAGCGTCCAGGGGCCAGGGATCCCCTACAATGAGCAGTTCTTC. The chain carries TRBV2 and TRBJ2-1; TRBD1 is a possible D gene (6 bases). The CDR3 has 16 amino acids. Looked up from germline, CDR1 is SNHLY and CDR2 is FYNNEI. Trimming removed 8 bases from V and 2 bases from J, with 19 bases in between.

The J gene is TRBJ2-5, the V gene TRBV10-2; 8 bases align to TRBD1. Germline values: CDR1 WSHSY, CDR2 SAAADI. J was trimmed by 2 bases and V by 7 bases; bases with no gene match: 9. The CDR3 contains 15 residues. The DNA of the CDR3 is TGCGCCAGCATACGGAGGGACAGGAGTCAAGAGACCCAGTACTTC. The encoded protein is CASIRRDRSQETQYF.

This rearrangement joins TRBV5-1 to TRBJ2-3; 7 bases are a match to TRBD2. Germline CDR1 SGHRS, CDR2 YFSETQ. This CDR3 spans 18 amino acids. V lost 0 bases and J lost 0; bases outside the gene matches: 10. The CDR3 loop reads CASSLAGQRGPSTDTQYF. The CDR3 coding sequence is TGCGCCAGCAGCTTGGCCGGTCAGCGGGGACCTAGCACAGATACGCAGTATTTT.

Only a few counts were recorded for this clone. The chain employs TRBV3-1 (or the pseudogene TRBV3-2) and TRBJ1-3; TRBD1 might be the D (6 bases). Trimming left V 3 bases short and J 4 bases short, with 10 bases between. Germline CDR1 is LGHDT and CDR2 is YNNKEL (reference sequence). This CDR3 is built from 14 residues. This CDR3 reads CASSHLGQGNTIYF. The CDR3, as DNA: TGTGCCAGCAGCCACCTAGGACAGGGAAACACCATATATTTT.

The chain uses TRBV2 and TRBJ2-7; TRBD2 matches at 10 bases. V was pared by 7 bases and J by 1 base, with 7 bases of the junction left unmatched. Germline CDR1 is SNHLY and CDR2 is FYNNEI. The CDR3 contains 15 residues. CDR3: CASNPVLAGSYEQYF. The CDR3 DNA is TGTGCCAGCAACCCTGTACTAGCGGGATCCTACGAGCAGTACTTC.

The rearrangement uses TRBV27 and TRBJ1-6; weak D call: TRBD1 (5 bases). V was trimmed by 4 bases and J by 9 bases, leaving 13 bases between them. The CDR3 has 14 residues. Germline assignment: CDR1 MNHEY and CDR2 SMNVEV (reference sequence). The chain's CDR3 is CASSSWGRGSPLHF. The CDR3 DNA reads TGTGCCAGCAGTTCATGGGGTAGGGGTTCACCCCTCCACTTT.

The chain is built from TRBV5-1 and TRBJ2-3; perhaps TRBD2 as D (5 bases). CDR1 and CDR2 from the germline V gene are SGHRS and YFSETQ. V was cut by 1 base and J by 2 bases, with 11 bases left in between. CDR3 length: 15 residues. The CDR3 sequence is CASSLSLAPTDTQYF. The CDR3 nucleotides are TGCGCCAGCAGCTTGAGTCTAGCCCCCACAGATACGCAGTATTTT.

The chain has TRBV5-1 and TRBJ1-2, with D hard to call. Germline-derived CDR1 and CDR2 are SGHRS and YFSETQ. The CDR3 spans 13 residues. Trimming took off 4 bases at V and 8 bases at J, with 15 bases between the two ends. The CDR3: CASSPGLGTGYTF. The CDR3 nucleotides are TGCGCCAGCAGCCCGGGGTTGGGTACGGGCTACACCTTC.

The J gene is TRBJ1-1, the V gene TRBV19; no firm D call. Trimming took off 5 bases at V and 1 base at J, with 8 bases between the two ends. Germline loops: CDR1 LNHDA, CDR2 SQIVND (reference sequence). The CDR3 consists of 13 residues. CDR3 residues: CASSQNRNTEAFF. The CDR3 DNA reads TGTGCCAGTAGTCAAAACAGGAACACTGAAGCTTTCTTT.

This clone was detected a few times. This chain joins TRBV24-1 and TRBJ2-3; TRBD2 aligns across 11 bases. CDR3 length equals 17 residues. Germline V gives CDR1 KGHDR, CDR2 SFDVKD. V lost 1 base and J lost 1; bases outside the gene matches: 3. The CDR3 DNA sequence: TGTGCCACCAGTGATTTCCTGACTAGCGGGGGCACAGATACGCAGTATTTT. Encoded protein: CATSDFLTSGGTDTQYF.

The chain joins TRBV28 to TRBJ1-1, with D possibly matching TRBD1 (6 bases). Germline V gene lookup returns CDR1 MDHEN and CDR2 SYDVKM. CDR3 size: 13 residues. V lost 6 bases and J lost 1, with 9 bases in between. The CDR3 protein is CASSWTENTEAFF. DNA for the CDR3: TGTGCCAGCAGCTGGACAGAGAACACTGAAGCTTTCTTT. Full variable domain (outside the CDR3, taken from reference TRBV28 and TRBJ1-1): DVKVTQSSRYLVKRTGEKVFLECVQDMDHENMFWYRQDPGLGLRLIYFSYDVKMKEKGDIPEGYSVSREKKERFSLILESASTNQTSMYLCASSWTENTEAFFGQGTRLTVV.

The chain couples TRBV29-1 to TRBJ2-3; D might be TRBD1 (6 bases). The CDR3 runs to 12 residues. Germline CDR1 reads SQVTM; CDR2 reads ANQGSEA. V was shortened by 6 bases and J by 4 bases, with 11 bases between the two germline ends. CDR3 protein: CSVQGGADTQYF. DNA for the CDR3: TGCAGCGTACAGGGTGGGGCAGATACGCAGTATTTT.

The chain carries TRBV10-3 and TRBJ1-1; D call uncertain. This CDR3 region has 15 residues. From germline, CDR1 is ENHRY and CDR2 SYGVKD. Trimming removed 8 bases at V and 1 base at J, with 17 bases between. DNA for the CDR3: TGTGCCATCGGGCCGCTCAAAACCGAGAACACTGAAGCTTTCTTT. Protein product: CAIGPLKTENTEAFF.

The chain joins TRBV27 to TRBJ2-5; D perhaps matches TRBD2 (6 bases). Germline V gives CDR1 MNHEY, CDR2 SMNVEV (reference sequence). There are 14 residues in the CDR3. V gave up 7 bases and J gave up 5 bases, with 17 bases separating them. The CDR3: CASTPFGRGETQYF. The DNA of the CDR3 is TGTGCCAGCACCCCCTTCGGCCGGGGGGAGACCCAGTACTTC.

This chain uses TRBV6-4 with TRBJ2-7; TRBD1 aligns across 8 bases. From germline, CDR1 is MRHNA and CDR2 SNTAGT. The CDR3 is 14 residues long. V shed 5 bases and J 3 bases; nucleotides not matched to a gene: 6. This CDR3 reads CASSPPDRDYEQYF. For the CDR3, the DNA is TGTGCCAGCAGTCCGCCGGACAGGGACTACGAGCAGTACTTC.

The chain employs TRBV27 and TRBJ1-6; weak D call: TRBD1 (5 bases). The CDR3 runs 15 residues. The V gene lost 0 bases and the J gene lost 8 bases, with 11 bases spanning the gap. Germline CDR1 is MNHEY and CDR2 is SMNVEV (reference sequence). CDR3 in amino acids: CASSLSAGSYSPLHF. Here the CDR3 DNA reads TGTGCCAGCAGTTTATCCGCAGGGTCCTATTCACCCCTCCACTTT.

This sequence joins TRBV28 and TRBJ2-7; 9 positions match TRBD2. Germline CDR1 MDHEN, CDR2 SYDVKM. V dropped 6 bases and J dropped 1; count of bases not matched to a gene: 10. The CDR3 is 16 residues long. The CDR3 here is CASSLAGGRVSYEQYF. CDR3 nucleotide sequence: TGTGCCAGCAGCCTCGCCGGCGGGAGGGTATCCTACGAGCAGTACTTC.

The V call is TRBV7-2, the J call TRBJ1-4, with TRBD1 matching 7 bases. Losses at the gene ends were 5 bases for V and 2 bases for J; bases not matched to a gene: 5. The CDR3 is 15 amino acids. Germline V CDR1 and CDR2: SGHTA, FQGNSA. Here the CDR3 reads CASSLTGPTNEKLFF. The CDR3, as DNA: TGTGCCAGCAGCCTGACAGGGCCTACTAATGAAAAACTGTTTTTT.

The chain carries TRBV27 and TRBJ1-4; D is perhaps TRBD1 (5 bases). The ends were cut back, 5 bases at V and 0 bases at J, with 10 bases in the middle. There are 15 residues in the CDR3. The germline gives CDR1 MNHEY, CDR2 SMNVEV (reference sequence). The DNA of the CDR3 is TGTGCCAGCAGTATGCAGACAGCAACTAATGAAAAACTGTTTTTT. Its translation: CASSMQTATNEKLFF.